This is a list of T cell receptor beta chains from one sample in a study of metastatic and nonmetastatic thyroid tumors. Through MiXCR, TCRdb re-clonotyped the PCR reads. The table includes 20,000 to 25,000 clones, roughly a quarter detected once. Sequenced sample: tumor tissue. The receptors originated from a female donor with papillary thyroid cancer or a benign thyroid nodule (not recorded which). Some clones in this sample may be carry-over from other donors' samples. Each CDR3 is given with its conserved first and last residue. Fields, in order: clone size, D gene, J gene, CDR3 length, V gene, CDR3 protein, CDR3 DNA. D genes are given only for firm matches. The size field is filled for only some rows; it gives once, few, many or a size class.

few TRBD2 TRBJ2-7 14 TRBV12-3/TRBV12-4 CASSLSAGGNEQYF TGTGCCAGCAGTTTGTCAGCGGGAGGGAACGAGCAGTACTTC
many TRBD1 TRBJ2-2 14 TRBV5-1 CASSLTGGTGELFF TGCGCCAGCAGCTTGACAGGGGGCACCGGGGAGCTGTTTTTT
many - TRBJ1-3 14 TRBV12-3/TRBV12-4 CASSFREAGNTIYF TGTGCCAGCAGTTTCAGGGAGGCTGGAAACACCATATATTTT
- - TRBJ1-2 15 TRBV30 CAWAQPMRGPSGYTF TGTGCCTGGGCCCAGCCAATGAGAGGGCCGAGTGGCTACACCTTC
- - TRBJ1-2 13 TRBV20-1 CSASSDSPYGYTF TGCAGTGCTAGTTCGGATAGTCCCTATGGCTACACCTTC
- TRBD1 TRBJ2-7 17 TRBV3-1 CAPRGEQDRVRTYEQYF TGTGCCCCCCGAGGGGAACAGGACAGGGTTCGGACCTACGAGCAGTACTTC
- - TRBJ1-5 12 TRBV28 CASVSSNQPQHF TGTGCCAGTGTTAGCAGCAATCAGCCCCAGCACTTT
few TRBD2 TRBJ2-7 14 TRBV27 CAIITGTSGREQYF TGTGCCATCATAACCGGGACTAGCGGGCGCGAGCAGTACTTC
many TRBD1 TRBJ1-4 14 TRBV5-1 CASSSGTENEKLFF TGCGCCAGCAGTTCCGGGACAGAAAATGAAAAACTGTTTTTT
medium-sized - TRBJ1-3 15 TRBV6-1 CASSRQLSSGNTIYF TGTGCCAGCAGTCGACAGTTAAGCTCTGGAAACACCATATATTTT
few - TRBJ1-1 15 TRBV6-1 CASSETRYPNTEAFF TGTGCCAGCAGTGAAACCCGCTACCCCAACACTGAAGCTTTCTTT